The 14 T cell receptor beta chains presented below share a single source sample, sequenced in a study of OX40 agonist ivuxolimab in advanced cancers. The method was immunoSEQ multiplex PCR; TCRdb's version includes in-frame clones alone and lacks a portion of them. The table shows approximately 98,000 clones, with about four fifths occurring only once. Specimen: CD4+ or CD8+ T cells sorted from blood, collected in a trial of the OX40 agonist ivuxolimab. Source of these receptors: an adult with an advanced solid tumor such as melanoma, head and neck, liver or kidney cancer.

The chain uses TRBV4-3 and TRBJ2-2; D may be TRBD2 (6 bases). Germline CDR1 LGHNA, CDR2 YSLEER. Trimming removed 0 bases from V and 5 bases from J, with 10 bases in between. This CDR3 comprises 15 residues. The CDR3: CASSQEPGGTGELFF. The CDR3 bases are TGCGCCAGCAGCCAAGAACCTGGAGGGACCGGGGAGCTGTTTTTT.

Note on this clone: The junction does not match germline at one end; this may be a read error. The chain joins TRBV7-9 to TRBJ2-3; 11 bases are a match to TRBD2. Germline V gene lookup returns CDR1 SEHNR and CDR2 FQNEAQ (reference sequence). The CDR3 is 15 residues long. The CDR3, as DNA: TGTGCCAGCAGCGTAGCGGGGGGGGTAACAGATACGCAGTATTTT. Its translation: CASSVAGGVTDTQYF.

The chain employs TRBV18 and TRBJ2-7; D tentatively reads TRBD1 or TRBD2 (5 bases each). Germline V gene data show CDR1 as KGHSH and CDR2 as LQKENI. This CDR3 has 15 amino acids. Trimming cost V 3 bases and J 0 bases, with 12 bases left between them. The CDR3 DNA is TGTGCCAGCTCACCGAGGGACGGTATCTCCTACGAGCAGTACTTC. This translates into CASSPRDGISYEQYF. Based on the CDR3 plus reference TRBV18 and TRBJ2-7, the full variable domain is NAGVMQNPRHLVRRRGQEARLRCSPMKGHSHVYWYRQLPEEGLKFMVYLQKENIIDESGMPKERFSAEFPKEGPSILRIQQVVRGDSAAYFCASSPRDGISYEQYFGPGTRLTVT.

This clone was seen once. The gene calls are TRBV9 and TRBJ2-1; 7 positions match TRBD1. Germline V CDR1 and CDR2: SGDLS, YYNGEE. After removal of 4 bases from V and 8 bases from J, the junction contained 6 bases not matched to a gene. The CDR3 is made up of 13 amino acids. The CDR3, as DNA: TGTGCCAGCAGCCGACAGGGTCTAGATGAGCAGTTCTTC. This encodes CASSRQGLDEQFF.

This sequence joins TRBV4-3 and TRBJ1-1; 7 bases map to TRBD1. J lost 5 bases, V lost 3 bases, and 9 bases had no gene match. The CDR3 loop spans 15 amino acids. CDR1 and CDR2 (germline): LGHNA, YSLEER. The CDR3: CASSQGRDSWTEAFF. In DNA form, the CDR3 reads TGCGCCAGCAGCCAGGGACGGGACAGCTGGACTGAAGCTTTCTTT.

The J gene is TRBJ2-3, the V gene TRBV19; 10 bases map to TRBD2. Germline V gives CDR1 LNHDA, CDR2 SQIVND (reference sequence). Trimming removed 7 bases from V and 2 bases from J; junction bases left unmatched: 18. This CDR3 has 19 amino acids. DNA of the CDR3: TGTGCCAGTAACCCATTACCGAAGACTAGCGGGCTTCTCACAGATACGCAGTATTTT. Translating it yields CASNPLPKTSGLLTDTQYF.

The V gene is TRBV19, the J gene TRBJ1-1; D gene uncertain. Germline loops: CDR1 LNHDA, CDR2 SQIVND (reference sequence). V lost 0 bases, J lost 0 bases, and 5 bases lay in between. The CDR3 extends over 14 amino acids. The CDR3 loop is CASSIDTLNTEAFF. The CDR3 nucleotides read TGTGCCAGTAGTATAGACACTTTGAACACTGAAGCTTTCTTT.

CDR3 loop: CASSAAREGYGYTF. Written as DNA, the CDR3 is TGTGCCAGCAGCGCCGCTCGCGAGGGCTATGGCTACACCTTC. This chain links TRBV9 with TRBJ1-2; no definite D call. Trimming pared 3 bases from V and 4 bases from J, leaving 13 bases between. The CDR3 is 14 residues long. CDR1 and CDR2 from the germline V gene are SGDLS and YYNGEE.

This rearrangement joins TRBV27 to TRBJ2-7; 7 nucleotides match TRBD1. The CDR3 has 15 amino acids. The V segment lost 4 bases and the J segment 1 base; nucleotides outside the gene matches: 7. Germline lookup yields CDR1 MNHEY and CDR2 SMNVEV (reference sequence). The CDR3 here is CASSSRQGISYEQYF. The CDR3 bases are TGTGCCAGCAGTTCCCGACAGGGAATATCCTACGAGCAGTACTTC.

V and J are TRBV6-6 and TRBJ2-5, with D possibly being TRBD1 (6 bases). The CDR3 sequence is 13 residues long. Germline CDR1 and CDR2: MNHNY and SVGAGI (reference sequence). The V end was cut by 6 bases, the J end by 4 bases, with 12 bases between. CDR3 coding DNA: TGTGCCAGCAGGTTCCTAGGGGGAGAGACCCAGTACTTC. Translated, it gives CASRFLGGETQYF.

The chain uses TRBV7-2 and TRBJ2-7; D is undetermined. Trimming shortened V by 3 bases and J by 7 bases, and 10 bases separated the two germline ends. In germline, CDR1 is SGHTA, CDR2 FQGNSA. This CDR3 is built from 12 residues. CDR3 residues: CASSFGGREQYF. Written as DNA, the CDR3 is TGTGCCAGCAGCTTCGGTGGAAGGGAGCAGTACTTC.

The chain joins TRBV30 to TRBJ2-7; TRBD2 matches 10 bases. Germline CDR1 is GTSNPN and CDR2 is SVGIG (reference sequence). V lost 4 bases, J lost 3 bases, and 15 bases stayed unmatched. CDR3 size: 17 residues. CDR3 coding DNA: TGTGCCTGGACCCGCCCCAAAGTAGCGGGGGGTATCTACGAGCAGTACTTC. Protein: CAWTRPKVAGGIYEQYF.

CDR3 loop: CASNHRDRGGQYF. CDR3 DNA: TGTGCCAGCAACCACCGGGACAGGGGAGGGCAGTACTTC. The chain has TRBV6-5 and TRBJ2-7; 10 bases fit TRBD1. Germline loops: CDR1 MNHEY, CDR2 SVGAGI. The CDR3 has 13 amino acids. Trimming cost V 7 bases and J 9 bases; bases outside gene matches: 9.

The chain recombines TRBV10-3 with TRBJ1-2; 8 bases agree with TRBD1. In germline, CDR1 is ENHRY, CDR2 SYGVKD. The CDR3 loop spans 14 amino acids. With 10 bases clipped from V and 1 base from J, the junction kept 8 bases outside the gene matches. The CDR3: CASSLDRGNYGYTF. For the CDR3, the DNA is TGTGCCAGCAGCCTTGACAGGGGTAACTATGGCTACACCTTC.